This T cell receptor beta chain was captured by sequencing in a study of blood T cell repertoires in COVID-19 (TCRdb year 2020). About the investigation overall: Collaborator samples came from the United States, Italy and Spain and covered acute and convalescent phases of COVID-19. The dataset comprised deeply sampled blood TCRbeta repertoires from subjects exposed to, actively infected with, or recovered from COVID-19. Samples came from the ongoing ImmuneRACE study (first 160 participants) plus 1,254 subjects from 6 global collaborators. The prospective study material was composed of cDNA or gDNA derived from T cells, B-cell-depleted T cells, or PBMCs. Sample metadata almost always included a de-identified subject ID, COVID-19 status, age in years and sex. The repertoires were released in a freely available public database meant as a resource for research on the immune response to SARS-CoV-2. Where HLA class I and class II types were available, the types were taken from metadata supplied by the sample provider, not from assay-based typing.

Beyond this particular receptor, the publication reports: Clinical and demographic metadata were provided uncurated, with the amount varying by source and participant.

The immunoSEQ Assay, a bias-controlled multiplex PCR, was used to amplify TCRbeta CDR3 regions from genomic DNA. As for the authors' bioinformatics: Within the assay, amplification of reference gene primers was used to estimate how many nucleated cells each sample contained. Sequence reads were collapsed and filtered to measure the absolute abundance of every unique TCRbeta CDR3 rearrangement. For each sample, productive Simpson clonality was calculated as the square root of Simpson's diversity index across productive rearrangements. In TCRdb, the immuneACCESS table is reduced to in-frame sequences with V and J assigned. These tables do not hold every clone; where another copy was compared, an unresolved V gene accounts for under half, and the others remain unexplained. D and trimming come from the DNA, and the V and J calls and clone size come from that table. The sample table records 150,000 to 200,000 clones; 88% of these occur just once. The ten largest clones take up about 4.2% of the sample.

Worth noting for this clone: There is no known antigen for this receptor. One base away there is no much larger clone; base qualities are not given.

Each collaborating institution followed its own protocols to collect whole blood in K2EDTA tubes. For TCRbeta analysis, collaborator samples were shipped as frozen whole blood, as isolated PBMCs, or as DNA extracted from either sample type. Reading the germline V gene (reference sequence) gives CDR1 MNHEY and CDR2 SMNVEV. Clipping removes 6 bases from V and 12 bases from J, with 16 as the unmatched junction base count. The CDR3 numbers 15 residues from cysteine through phenylalanine. The only DNA kept is the CDR3, 45 bases in frame from the first base. Sequenced: peripheral blood. Here the chain combines TRBV27 and TRBJ2-7, with 11 bases aligning to TRBD2. This sequence was found in a human donor in a cohort sampled during active COVID-19. The DNA reads as follows: TGTGCCAGCAGGACCCGCTCTGGACTAGCGGGTCTGTGGTACTTC. This encodes CASRTRSGLAGLWYF.